This T cell receptor beta chain was sequenced for a study of blood T cell repertoires in COVID-19. Study background: Both acute and convalescent COVID-19 samples were obtained from the United States, Italy and Spain. T cells, B-cell-depleted T cells, or PBMCs provided the cDNA or gDNA that served as material.

V gave up 7 bases and J gave up 10 bases; unmatched junction bases: 10. CDR1 SNHLY and CDR2 FYNNEI come from the germline V gene. The CDR3 runs 13 residues. Per the study methods: Estimated nucleated cell counts came from reference gene primer amplification. Sequenced by immunoSEQ multiplex PCR; TCRdb stores in-frame clones only, minus some. V, J and clone size reflect that table, while D and trimming were determined from the DNA. The table includes some 400,000 clones, approximately 87% detected once. Participant ages covered about 18 to 100 years across 24 US areas. The gene calls are TRBV2 and TRBJ2-1; 7 bases agree with TRBD2. Sequencing used PBMCs or T cells enriched from blood (not recorded which). This TCR derives from a man between 25 and 39 years old who had recovered from COVID-19. The CDR3 DNA reads as TGTGCCAGCACACTAGCGCCGCTCGGCGAGCAGTTCTTC. It specifies CASTLAPLGEQFF.